This entry features one TCR beta chain sequence. This sample was included in a study of T cell changes during pregnancy in multiple sclerosis. Measured with immunoSEQ multiplex PCR; TCRdb has only the in-frame clones, and not every one. The repertoire holds approximately 82,000 clones, with around 90% as singletons. V was pared by 5 bases and J by 4 bases, with 15 bases between. The CDR3 is made up of 15 amino acids. The germline V gene encodes CDR1 MGHDK and CDR2 SYGVNS. The chain is built from TRBV25-1 and TRBJ2-1; no clear D gene. This clonotype originated in a female donor with multiple sclerosis, enrolled in a pregnancy study. This material consisted of CD4+ T cells from peripheral blood mononuclear cells, taken in the second trimester of pregnancy. CDR3 DNA sequence: TGTGCCAGCAGTACCCCCCGCGGAACATACAATGAGCAGTTCTTC. This gives the protein CASSTPRGTYNEQFF.